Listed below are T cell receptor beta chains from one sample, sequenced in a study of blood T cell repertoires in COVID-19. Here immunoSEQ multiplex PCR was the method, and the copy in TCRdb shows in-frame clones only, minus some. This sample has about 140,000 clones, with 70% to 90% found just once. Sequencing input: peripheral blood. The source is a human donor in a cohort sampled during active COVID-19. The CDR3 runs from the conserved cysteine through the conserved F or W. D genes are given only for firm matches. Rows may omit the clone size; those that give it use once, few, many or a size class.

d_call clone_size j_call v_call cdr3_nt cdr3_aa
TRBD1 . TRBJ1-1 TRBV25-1 TGTGCCAGCAGTGAGGGACAGGGGGTGGACACTGAAGCTTTCTTT CASSEGQGVDTEAFF
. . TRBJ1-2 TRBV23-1 TGCGCCAGCAGTCAAACGCCCGGGTTTAACTATGGCTACACCTTC CASSQTPGFNYGYTF
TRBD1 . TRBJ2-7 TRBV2 TGTGCCAGCAGTCGAACAGGGGTGAGCAACTACGAGCAGTACTTC CASSRTGVSNYEQYF
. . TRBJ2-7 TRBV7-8 TGTGCCAGCAGCCGACCCTATGAGGGAGGACACGAGCAGTACTTC CASSRPYEGGHEQYF
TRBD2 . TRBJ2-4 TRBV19 TGTGCCAGTAGTATAGTTGGACTAGCGAGGGGTCTGGGCAAAAACATTCAGTACTTC CASSIVGLARGLGKNIQYF
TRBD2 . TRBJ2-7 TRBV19 TGTGCCAGTAAACTAGCGGGCGAGACCTACGAGCAGTACTTC CASKLAGETYEQYF
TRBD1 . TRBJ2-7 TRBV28 TGTGCCAGCAGTTCCCCTCCCCTGACAGGGACCAGCTCCTACGAGCAGTACTTC CASSSPPLTGTSSYEQYF
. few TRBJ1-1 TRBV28 TGTGCCAGCAGTACCCAGGGGCTGGACACTGAAGCTTTCTTT CASSTQGLDTEAFF
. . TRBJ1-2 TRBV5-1 TGCGCCAGCAGCTTGGGAGCAGGGGACTATGGCTACACCTTC CASSLGAGDYGYTF
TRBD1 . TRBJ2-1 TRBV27 TGTGCCAGCAGTTTTTCTGGGACAGGGGCCAATGAGCAGTTCTTC CASSFSGTGANEQFF
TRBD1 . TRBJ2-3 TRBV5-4 TGTGCCAGCAGCCCGAATCCAGGACAGGGACCAAGAGGGGCCACAGATACGCAGTATTTT CASSPNPGQGPRGATDTQYF
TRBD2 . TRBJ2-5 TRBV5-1 TGCGCCAGCAGCCCTGTAGCGGGAGAGGAGACCCAGTACTTC CASSPVAGEETQYF
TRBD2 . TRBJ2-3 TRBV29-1 TGCAGCGTGGAGGGACTAGCGCAACGAGATACGCAGTATTTT CSVEGLAQRDTQYF
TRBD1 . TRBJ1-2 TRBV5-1 TGCGCCAGCAGCTTTATAGAGAGACAGGGGGCGGATGGCTACACCTTC CASSFIERQGADGYTF
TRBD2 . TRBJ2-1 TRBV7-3 TGTGCCAGCAGCTTACAGGCGACTAGCGGTTACAATGAGCAGTTCTTC CASSLQATSGYNEQFF
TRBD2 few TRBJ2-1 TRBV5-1 TGCGCCAGCAGCTCCCGGCGGGGGGGCGACAATGAGCAGTTCTTC CASSSRRGGDNEQFF
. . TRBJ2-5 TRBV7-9 TGTGCCAGCAGCTTTGAGAGCCAAGAGACCCAGTACTTC CASSFESQETQYF
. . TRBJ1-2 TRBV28 TGTGCCAGCACCACACAAGGAGGAGGCTACACCTTC CASTTQGGGYTF
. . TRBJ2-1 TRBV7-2 TGTGCCAGCAGCCAACGGGAGTACAATGAGCAGTTCTTC CASSQREYNEQFF
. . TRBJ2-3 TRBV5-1 TGCGCCAGCAGCCCCTTAGGCACAGATACGCAGTATTTT CASSPLGTDTQYF
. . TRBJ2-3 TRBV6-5 TGTGCCAGCAGGGACTATTACACAGATACGCAGTATTTT CASRDYYTDTQYF
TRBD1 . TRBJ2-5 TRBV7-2 TGTGCCAGCAGCTCCCGGGACAGGGATTTGGAGACCCAGTACTTC CASSSRDRDLETQYF
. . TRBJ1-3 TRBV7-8 TGTGCCAGCAGCTACGGACAGAGTCCTGGAAACACCATATATTTT CASSYGQSPGNTIYF
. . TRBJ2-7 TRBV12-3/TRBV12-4 TGTGCCAGCAGTTTCAACAGGAACTACGAGCAGTACTTC CASSFNRNYEQYF
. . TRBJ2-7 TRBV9 TGTGCCAGCAAACACTACGAGCAGTACTTC CASKHYEQYF
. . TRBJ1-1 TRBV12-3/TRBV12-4 TGTGCCAGCAGTTCAGGAGGGTACACTGAAGCTTTCTTT CASSSGGYTEAFF
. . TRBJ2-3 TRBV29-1 TGCAGCGTTGAAGGTGCGTCGGAGGCAGATACGCAGTATTTT CSVEGASEADTQYF
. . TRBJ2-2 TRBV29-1 TGCAGCGCCATACTTACAGGCCCCGGGGAGCTGTTTTTT CSAILTGPGELFF
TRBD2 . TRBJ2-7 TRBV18 TGTGCCAGCTCACCACCGACTAGCGCCGGGGAGCAGTACTTC CASSPPTSAGEQYF
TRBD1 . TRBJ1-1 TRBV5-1 TGCGCCAGCAGCAAAACAACAGGGGGCGGAACTGAAGCTTTCTTT CASSKTTGGGTEAFF
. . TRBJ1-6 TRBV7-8 TGTGCCAGCAGTCTAGGACAGCTAACTCGCTCCTATAATTCACCCCTCCACTTT CASSLGQLTRSYNSPLHF
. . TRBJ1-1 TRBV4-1 TGCGCCAGCAGCTACAGCCAGGGGAACACTGAAGCTTTCTTT CASSYSQGNTEAFF
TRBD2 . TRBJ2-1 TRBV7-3 TGTGCCAGCAGCTTAAAAGCGGGAGGAAGGCATGAGCAGTTCTTC CASSLKAGGRHEQFF
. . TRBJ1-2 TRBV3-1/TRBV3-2 TGTGCCAGCAGCCAAGATCCTTGTGCCCCCAGGGTGTTTTGTGGCTACACCTTC CASSQDPCAPRVFCGYTF
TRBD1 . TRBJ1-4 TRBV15 TGTGCCACCAGCAGAGATCAGGGGGCGTGGGAAAAACTGTTTTTT CATSRDQGAWEKLFF
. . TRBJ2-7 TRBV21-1 TGTGCCAGCAGCCGGGGACAGGGTAAGTACGAGCAGTACTTC CASSRGQGKYEQYF
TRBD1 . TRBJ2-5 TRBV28 TGTGCCAGCAGTTATCCTATGACAGGGGCGTGGGGGGAGACCCAGTACTTC CASSYPMTGAWGETQYF
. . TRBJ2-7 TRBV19 TGTGCCAGTAGTATCTCTGACAGAAGTCCCTACGAGCAGTACTTC CASSISDRSPYEQYF
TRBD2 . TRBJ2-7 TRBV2 TGTGCCAGCAGTGTCGGGGGGGGAACCTACGAGCAGTACTTC CASSVGGGTYEQYF
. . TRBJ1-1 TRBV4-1 TGCGCCAGCAGCCACGGGGGGAACACTGAAGCTTTCTTT CASSHGGNTEAFF
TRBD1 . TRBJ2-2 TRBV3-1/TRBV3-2 TGTGCCAGCAGCCCCTTCGGACAGGGGGCCGGGGAGCTGTTTTTT CASSPFGQGAGELFF
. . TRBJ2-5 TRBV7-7 TGTGCCAGCAGCTTATTGGGGGCCCCCCAAGAGACCCAGTACTTC CASSLLGAPQETQYF
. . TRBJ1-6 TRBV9 TGTGCCAGCAGCGCCGCCTCTACAGGGCAAGGTTCACCCCTCCACTTT CASSAASTGQGSPLHF
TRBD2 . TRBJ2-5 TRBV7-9 TGTGCCAGCAGCACCGGGGGGTACCAAGAGACCCAGTACTTC CASSTGGYQETQYF
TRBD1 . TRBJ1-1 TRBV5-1 TGCGCCAGCAGCTATACCCGGGACAGCAATGAAGCTTTCTTT CASSYTRDSNEAFF
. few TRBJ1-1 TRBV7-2 TGTGCCAGCAGCTTACATACCGGGATCACTGAAGCTTTCTTT CASSLHTGITEAFF
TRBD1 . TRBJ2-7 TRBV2 TGTGCCAGCAGTGAGTTCCCGAGACAGGGATTAATGGAGCAGTACTTC CASSEFPRQGLMEQYF
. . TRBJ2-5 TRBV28 TGTGCCAGCAGTCTCCAAGAGACCCAGTACTTC CASSLQETQYF
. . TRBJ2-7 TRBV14 TGTGCCAGCAGCCGGCTAGCGAGTTCCTACGAGCAGTACTTC CASSRLASSYEQYF
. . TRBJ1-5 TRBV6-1 TGTGCCAGCAGTGAGGGACTGAGCAATCAGCCCCAGCATTTT CASSEGLSNQPQHF
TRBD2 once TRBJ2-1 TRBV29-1 TGCAGCGTCGCAGTAGCGGGGACCTACAATAAGCAGTTCTTC CSVAVAGTYNKQFF
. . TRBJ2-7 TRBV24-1 TGTGCCACCAGTCAGGCAGACAGCTACGAGCAGTACTTC CATSQADSYEQYF
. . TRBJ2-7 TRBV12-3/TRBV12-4 TGTGCCAGCAGTTTAATATACGAGCAGTACTTC CASSLIYEQYF
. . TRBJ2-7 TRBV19 TGTGCCAGCAGACAGCCGAGCTCCTACGAGCAGTACTTC CASRQPSSYEQYF
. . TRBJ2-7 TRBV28 TGTGCCAGCAGTTCCCCCGACAGTTTCTACGAGCAGTACTTC CASSSPDSFYEQYF